The 12 T cell receptor beta chains listed next were all sequenced from one sample in a study of blood T cell repertoires in COVID-19. Repertoires were generated with immunoSEQ multiplex PCR, while TCRdb's copy carries only in-frame clones and drops some. Among roughly 250,000 clones, 70% to 90% were seen once, and the ten largest hold 4% to 4.5%. Material: PBMCs or T cells enriched from blood (not recorded which). Receptors originate from a woman younger than 45 who had recovered from COVID-19.

Of note for this clone: The junction does not match germline at one end; this may be a read error. Other DNA sequences of this sample code for an identical CDR3. The chain uses TRBV28 and TRBJ1-6; D perhaps matches TRBD1 (5 bases). CDR1 is MDHEN, CDR2 SYDVKM, per germline. This CDR3 is built from 19 residues. CDR3 residues: CASSLPLVGLGSYNSPLHF. The CDR3 DNA is TGTGCCAGCAGTTTGCCGCTCGTGGGGCTCGGCTCCTATAATTCGCCCCTCCACTTT. Using reference TRBV28 and TRBJ1-6 for the parts outside the CDR3, the full variable domain is DVKVTQSSRYLVKRTGEKVFLECVQDMDHENMFWYRQDPGLGLRLIYFSYDVKMKEKGDIPEGYSVSREKKERFSLILESASTNQTSMYLCASSLPLVGLGSYNSPLHFGNGTRLTVT.

This chain uses TRBV11-2 with TRBJ2-2; 12 bases are a match to TRBD2. Germline V CDR1 and CDR2: SGHAT, FQNNGV. The CDR3 runs 19 residues. Losses at the gene ends were 5 bases for V and 3 bases for J; bases not matched to a gene: 13. The CDR3 bases are TGTGCCAGCAGCCGAGGGACTAGCGGGCCCCCAAGGGACACCGGGGAGCTGTTTTTT. It is translated as CASSRGTSGPPRDTGELFF.

The gene calls are TRBV19 and TRBJ2-1, with 8 bases aligning to TRBD1. The germline CDR1 and CDR2 sequences are LNHDA and SQIVND (reference sequence). V was pared by 4 bases and J by 2 bases, with 1 base of the junction left unmatched. This CDR3 comprises 14 residues. CDR3 protein: CASSRTGTYNEQFF. The CDR3 DNA is TGTGCCAGTAGTAGGACAGGGACCTACAATGAGCAGTTCTTC.

The chain is built from TRBV10-1 and TRBJ2-7; TRBD1 aligns across 11 bases. The CDR3 has 14 residues. V was clipped by 3 bases and J by 6 bases; unmatched bases: 4. CDR1 and CDR2 (germline): WNHNN, SYGVQD (reference sequence). The CDR3 DNA follows: TGCGCCAGCAGTGAAGGGACAGGGGGATTCGAGCAGTACTTC. It codes for CASSEGTGGFEQYF.

This clone was recorded only once. V gene TRBV6-1 combines with J gene TRBJ2-1; 7 bases align to TRBD2. Germline V gene sequence: CDR1 MNHNS, CDR2 SASEGT. J gave up 3 bases and V 3 bases, and 14 bases lay outside the gene matches. CDR3 length: 18 residues. The CDR3 is CASSEWNSRDYHYNEQFF. CDR3 DNA sequence: TGTGCCAGCAGTGAGTGGAATAGCCGGGACTACCACTACAATGAGCAGTTCTTC.

This chain uses TRBV5-8 with TRBJ1-3, with D possibly matching TRBD1 (6 bases). The length of the CDR3 is 16 residues. V was pared by 0 bases and J by 4 bases, with 14 bases between. Germline V gene data show CDR1 as SGHTS and CDR2 as YDEGEE. The CDR3 region is CASSLAAGEIGNTIYF. CDR3 in DNA: TGTGCCAGCAGCTTGGCTGCAGGGGAAATCGGAAACACCATATATTTT.

The V and J genes are TRBV5-1 and TRBJ2-5, with a weak D call TRBD1 (6 bases). Trimming stripped 2 bases from V and 2 bases from J, with 10 bases between. Germline-derived CDR1 and CDR2 are SGHRS and YFSETQ. The CDR3 is made up of 14 amino acids. CDR3 protein: CASSFGTIQETQYF. CDR3 DNA: TGCGCCAGCAGCTTCGGGACAATTCAAGAGACCCAGTACTTC.

The chain carries TRBV12-5 and TRBJ1-3, with 8 bases matching TRBD1. The CDR3 has 18 residues. Losses at the gene ends were 1 base for V and 0 bases for J; bases not matched to a gene: 8. Germline assignment: CDR1 LGHNT and CDR2 FRNRAP. The CDR3 here is CASGLGWTGPYSGNTIYF. CDR3 nucleotides: TGTGCTAGTGGTTTGGGGTGGACAGGGCCGTACTCTGGAAACACCATATATTTT.

This chain connects TRBV10-3 to TRBJ2-3, with D possibly TRBD2 on 7 matching bases. There are 15 residues in the CDR3. V dropped 0 bases and J dropped 8 bases, with 15 bases sitting between them. The germline V gene encodes CDR1 ENHRY and CDR2 SYGVKD. The CDR3 region is CAISESGLGGPTQYF. The CDR3 DNA is TGTGCCATCAGTGAGTCAGGACTAGGGGGGCCTACGCAGTATTTT.

The rearrangement uses TRBV2 and TRBJ1-4; D remains ambiguous. Germline V gene lookup returns CDR1 SNHLY and CDR2 FYNNEI. This CDR3 is built from 14 residues. Trimming stripped 7 bases from V and 8 bases from J, with 17 bases between. The CDR3: CASTLDTGIEKLFF. The CDR3 region has the DNA TGTGCCAGCACCCTAGACACGGGGATCGAAAAACTGTTTTTT.

This chain links TRBV24-1 with TRBJ2-2; TRBD1 agrees at 9 bases. V shed 3 bases, J shed 0 bases, and the junction held 7 bases outside the gene matches. CDR3 size: 18 residues. Germline V gene lookup returns CDR1 KGHDR and CDR2 SFDVKD. The CDR3 sequence: CATSDIRQGVSNTGELFF. The CDR3 nucleotides read TGTGCCACCAGTGATATTAGACAGGGGGTGTCGAACACCGGGGAGCTGTTTTTT.

The chain has TRBV11-3 and TRBJ2-3; TRBD1 agrees at 8 bases. The CDR3 sequence is 13 residues long. Trimming at V came to 5 bases and at J to 8 bases, leaving 6 bases not matched to a gene. Germline V CDR1 and CDR2: SGHNT, YENEEA. The CDR3 here is CASSQDRVGTQYF. The CDR3 bases are TGTGCCAGCAGCCAGGACAGGGTGGGTACGCAGTATTTT.